This TCR beta chain originates from a study of cytomegalovirus exposure and HLA in healthy donors (dated by TCRdb to about 2017). In terms of the full investigation: An earlier analysis of more than 550 of the donors reported over 250 Gb of sequence data and around 120 million unique TCR beta sequences obtained from about 170 million T cells. An early release that covered some 640 HLA-typed donors contained approximately 290 gigabases of sequencing data and around 80 million unique TCR sequences. Among the roughly 400 genotyped donors, around 81% belonged to the genetic ancestry cluster associated with self-reported Caucasian donors. The aim of the study was to test whether cataloging public T cell receptors could identify signatures of past pathogen exposure. The T cell repertoires of about 700 subjects were profiled by immunosequencing and related to cytomegalovirus serostatus. A separate validation cohort of over a hundred different subjects was used in addition to the roughly 620-subject first cohort. The study combined high-throughput TCR immunosequencing, statistical association of individual TCRs with disease status, and machine learning to predict cytomegalovirus infection status. In a later analysis, previously published TCR beta repertoires from 500 to 750 donors were re-analyzed and high-resolution HLA genotyping was added so that TCR occurrence patterns could be studied. Rather than using new phenotypic data, the later analysis identified candidate immune exposures from TCR beta sequences and from how often those sequences occurred across donors. In an earlier analysis of 587 of the donors, high-throughput TCR beta sequencing was used to judge whether each TCR beta V gene segment behaved as functional or pseudogenic. Donor age, sex, ethnicity and CMV serostatus were collected together with the repertoire data. A later genetic analysis took genome-wide SNP genotypes for about 55% of the roughly 700 donors and used that subset as a discovery cohort. All discovery cohort repertoires had been generated using a single sequencing platform. HLA typing covered class I and class II loci at four-digit resolution. Typing coverage differed by locus: A, B, C, DRB1 and DQB1 were typed in about 620-640 donors, DQA1 in 522, DPA1 in 600 to 610, and DPB1 in just under 490. Roughly 5 DR-DQ haplotypes were handled as single units for association and clustering because linkage in the cohort was strong. Among around 400 genotyped donors of the cohort, an average of around 220,000 unique TCR beta nucleotide sequences was sequenced per donor, of which approximately 18% were non-productive.

In total, roughly 670 healthy bone marrow donors made up the cohort. Cohort members were all nominally healthy when sampled, although unrecorded immune exposures were likely present. The donor was CMV seronegative and was included in the group of approximately 350 seronegative cohort members. A peripheral blood sample was provided by each donor, and peripheral blood mononuclear cells were used for TCR beta sequencing. Genomic DNA was extracted from the blood cell samples with the Qiagen DNeasy Blood Extraction Kit. V is cut back by 3 bases and J by 2 bases, with 6 bases in the junction unmatched. From the germline V gene, CDR1 is SGHDT and CDR2 is YYEEEE. Including cysteine and phenylalanine, the CDR3 has 16 amino acids. The DNA shown is the 48-base CDR3, in frame from base 1. Overall study outcomes, separate from this receptor: In a later analysis, several top co-occurrence clusters were reported to appear linked to parvovirus B19, influenza, CMV and Epstein-Barr virus. Most CMV-associated TCR beta chains appeared to be HLA-restricted in a later analysis, and the HLA associations seemed to be driven largely by CMV exposure. An association between a missense DCLRE1C variant and V-gene and J-gene trimming of TCR beta chains was found in a later genetic analysis and replicated in an independent cohort. When HLA alleles, especially DR and DQ, strongly co-occurred, attributing TCR associations to individual alleles was difficult. Because counts were too low, 15 or so rarely observed V segments, including chromosome 9 orphons, were excluded from the earlier analysis of 587 of the donors. In vitro tests confirmed that a few of the cytomegalovirus-associated TCR beta chains recognize cytomegalovirus antigens. Compared with the roughly 700-donor mean, donors in an Asian-associated ancestry cluster had fewer N-insertions in productive TCRs, according to a later genetic analysis. Because some donors lacked HLA typing at each locus, the association tests relied only on the typed subset. A group of highly shared sequence variants was considered likely to be a technical artifact of the sequencing pipeline. The only immune exposure information available for the cohort was CMV serostatus. According to the authors, the approach could potentially be generalized to other disease states and immunological phenotypes. Sequencing depth was assumed to be roughly uniform across donors in the presence/absence analyses, though that assumption may not hold. In a later analysis, more than 15,000 TCR beta sequences were associated with specific HLA alleles at a false discovery rate of 0.05. The study gave a list of roughly 150 TCR beta chains associated with cytomegalovirus. Because the 87-base-pair reads could not distinguish some IMGT-functional V segments, including TRBV6-2 and TRBV6-3, those segments were excluded. Most TCR sequences were observed very rarely across donors, whereas some public TCRs were present in many individuals. In a later analysis, TCR association rates were found to vary across HLA loci, with the most associated TCRs seen for DRB1 alleles and the fewest for HLA-C alleles. In a later analysis, HLA-associated TCR beta chains showed more clonal expansion and lower generation probabilities than non-associated chains that were equally common. In both the original and validation cohorts, the classifier was reported to diagnose cytomegalovirus status with high specificity and sensitivity. An earlier analysis of approximately 570 of the donors showed that most TCR beta V segments appeared in productive rearrangements either about 87% or about 30% of the time, which broadly matched IMGT annotations. Only TCR beta chains were sequenced in this cohort, and the absence of alpha or paired-chain data limited detectable features. A further reported finding was that TCR beta sequences accurately predicted the HLA-A and HLA-B alleles for most subjects in the first cohort. Correlated functional status among segregating V segments might reflect linkage disequilibrium, but an unknown experimental factor could not be ruled out.

With regard to this clone: No cognate antigen has been identified for it. No quality values exist for individual bases; no much larger clone is one base distant.

The library was produced with the immunoSEQ multiplex PCR assay. For the multiplex PCR, a mixture combining 60 forward primers for TCR Vbeta segments and 13 reverse primers for TCR Jbeta segments was used. The CDR3 region of rearranged TCR beta genes was amplified from genomic DNA by a multiplex PCR assay. The amplified TCR beta libraries were sequenced on the Illumina HiSeq System as 87-base-pair reads. As for the authors' bioinformatics: Across the 600 to 700 repertoires, a later analysis counted tens of millions of unique TCR beta chains, approximately 10 million of which were shared by at least two donors. To remove PCR and sequencing errors, raw reads were error-corrected and collapsed into unique sequences using a nearest-neighbor algorithm that merged closely related sequences. To assign V, D and J gene segments, CDR3 sequences were aligned to IMGT reference sequences. For a sequence to be retained, a match of at least six nucleotides to both a V gene segment and a J gene segment was required. Rearrangements were classified as productive when the CDR3 lacked stop codons and remained in frame with V and J, and all other rearrangements were classified as non-productive. CDR3 was defined according to IMGT convention as the region running from the second conserved V-encoded cysteine to the conserved J-encoded phenylalanine. Sequences without an unambiguous match to a single V gene segment were excluded from the earlier analysis of 450 to 750 of the donors. An earlier analysis of over 450 of the donors classified V segments as functional when productive rearrangements were above 56.7% and as segregating when the standard deviation between donors was above 5%. A statistical classification framework was developed to diagnose cytomegalovirus status using the catalog of TCR beta chain sequences. V and J gene assignment, in a later analysis, came from comparing TCR nucleotide sequences with IMGT/GENE-DB human TR gene sequences. Using the TCRdist pipeline, a later analysis assigned CDR3 sequences along with most-parsimonious VDJ recombination scenarios. A later analysis defined each TCR beta chain by its CDR3 amino acid sequence plus V-gene family, and excluded reads lacking a unique V-gene family. A later analysis removed 500 to 600 highly shared, low-generation-probability nucleotide sequences to deal with suspected cross-contamination and a sequencing artifact. For each public chain, a later analysis derived a clonal expansion index from normalized ranks of inferred template counts within each repertoire. A later analysis computed generation probabilities with a VDJ recombination model fitted to out-of-frame rearrangements, and checked the results against IGoR. A later analysis scored TCR-TCR, TCR-HLA and TCR-CMV co-occurrence with hypergeometric tests, applying a repertoire-size bias correction to TCR pairs. False discovery rates were estimated in a later analysis by permuting HLA or CMV assignments 20 times. In a later analysis, co-occurring TCRs were grouped using DBSCAN, and TCRdist sequence similarity was added for clustering within HLA-allele-positive subsets. Co-occurrence clustering excluded repertoires with fewer than 30,000 or more than 120,000 public chains, plus five with anomalous nucleotide sharing. TCRdb mirrors the immuneACCESS table, restricted to in-frame sequences. Some clones are absent from its copies; in checked studies, under half trace to an unresolved V gene, and the reason for the others is unknown. That table is the source of V, J and clone size, and D and trimming were worked out from the DNA. For this sample there are roughly 130,000 clones; 73% appear just once. Around 1.4% of the sample lies in the top ten.

The source material was PBMCs. The receptor was derived from a woman aged 40 to 50 in good health and CMV-seronegative. The chain is encoded by TRBV5-6 joined to TRBJ2-2, with TRBD1 identical over 8 junction bases. The CDR3 region reads CASSSAGTGNTGELFF. The nucleotides are TGTGCCAGCAGCTCCGCCGGGACAGGAAACACCGGGGAGCTGTTTTTT.